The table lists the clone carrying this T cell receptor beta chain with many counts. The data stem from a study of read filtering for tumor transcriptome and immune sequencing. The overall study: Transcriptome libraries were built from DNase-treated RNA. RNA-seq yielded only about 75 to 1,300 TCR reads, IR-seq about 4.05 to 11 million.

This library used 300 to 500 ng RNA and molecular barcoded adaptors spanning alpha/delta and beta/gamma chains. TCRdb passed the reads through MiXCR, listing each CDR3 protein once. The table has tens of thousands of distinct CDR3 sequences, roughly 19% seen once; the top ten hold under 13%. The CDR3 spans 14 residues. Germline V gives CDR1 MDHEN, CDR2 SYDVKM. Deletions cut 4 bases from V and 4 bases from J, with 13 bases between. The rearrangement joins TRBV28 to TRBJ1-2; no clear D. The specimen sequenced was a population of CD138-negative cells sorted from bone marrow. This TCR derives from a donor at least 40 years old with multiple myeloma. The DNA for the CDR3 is TGTGCCAGCAGTTCCTGGGCCGGAATCTATGGCTACACCTTC. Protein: CASSSWAGIYGYTF.